This TCR beta chain derives from a study of T-cell reconstitution after alpha-beta-depleted transplantation in children. The table lists this clonotype with many counts. Its antigen is unidentified. Preparation of the TCRbeta library involved a method that used unique molecular identifiers. TCRdb re-analysed the PCR reads in MiXCR, keeping a single row per CDR3 protein. The table records about 170,000 distinct CDR3 sequences, roughly 10% of them present only once. The CDR3 contains 15 residues. V lost 5 bases to trimming and J lost 5 bases; unmatched junction nucleotides: 10. The germline gives CDR1 SGHDN, CDR2 FVKESK. Findings of the study overall: One year post-transplant, T-cell counts and diversity were largely derived from T cells produced anew.

This sample comprised PBMCs, obtained before TCRalphabeta/CD19-depleted stem cell transplant. This chain connects TRBV14 to TRBJ1-1; the match to TRBD1 covers 8 bases. The sequence was collected from a boy aged 2-9 years with acute myeloid leukemia, due to receive a stem cell transplant. For the CDR3, the DNA is TGTGCCAGCAGCAGATGGACAGGGAGTATTACTGAAGCTTTCTTT. Translated: CASSRWTGSITEAFF.